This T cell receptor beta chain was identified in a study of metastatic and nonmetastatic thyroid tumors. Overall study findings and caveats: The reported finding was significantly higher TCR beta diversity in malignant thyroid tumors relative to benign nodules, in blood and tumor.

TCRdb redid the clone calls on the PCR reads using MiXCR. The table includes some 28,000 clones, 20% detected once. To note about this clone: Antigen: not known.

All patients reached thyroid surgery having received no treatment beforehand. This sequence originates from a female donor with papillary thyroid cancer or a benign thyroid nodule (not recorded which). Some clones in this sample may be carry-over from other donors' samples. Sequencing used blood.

The CDR3 coding sequence is TGTGCCAGCAGTTTAGATCAGGTCACCGGGGAGCTGTTTTTT. Translation: CASSLDQVTGELFF. The V and J genes are TRBV12-3 or TRBV12-4 and TRBJ2-2; D call uncertain. This CDR3 contains 14 residues. With 1 base removed from V and 4 bases from J, the gap between germline ends came to 7 bases.